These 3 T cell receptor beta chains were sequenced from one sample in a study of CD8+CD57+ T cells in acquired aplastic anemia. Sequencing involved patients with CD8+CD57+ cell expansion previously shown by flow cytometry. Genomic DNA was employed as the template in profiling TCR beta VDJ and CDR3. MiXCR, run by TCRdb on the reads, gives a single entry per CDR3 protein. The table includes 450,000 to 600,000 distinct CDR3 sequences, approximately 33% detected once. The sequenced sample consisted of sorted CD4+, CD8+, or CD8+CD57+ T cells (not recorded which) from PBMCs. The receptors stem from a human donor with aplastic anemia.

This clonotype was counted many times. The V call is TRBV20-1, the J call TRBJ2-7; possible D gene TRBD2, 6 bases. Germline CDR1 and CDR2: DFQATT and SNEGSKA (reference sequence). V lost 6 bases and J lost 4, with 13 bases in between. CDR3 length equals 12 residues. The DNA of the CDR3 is TGCAGTGCCACAGAAGGAGGGTACGAGCAGTACTTC. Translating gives CSATEGGYEQYF.

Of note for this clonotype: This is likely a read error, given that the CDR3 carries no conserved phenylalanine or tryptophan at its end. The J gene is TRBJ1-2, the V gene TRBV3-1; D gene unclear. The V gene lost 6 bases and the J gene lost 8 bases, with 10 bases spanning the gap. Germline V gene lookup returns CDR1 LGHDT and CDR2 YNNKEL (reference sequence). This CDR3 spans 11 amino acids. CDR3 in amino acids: CASRAKGGYTL. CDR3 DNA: TGTGCCAGCAGGGCTAAGGGCGGCTACACCCTC.

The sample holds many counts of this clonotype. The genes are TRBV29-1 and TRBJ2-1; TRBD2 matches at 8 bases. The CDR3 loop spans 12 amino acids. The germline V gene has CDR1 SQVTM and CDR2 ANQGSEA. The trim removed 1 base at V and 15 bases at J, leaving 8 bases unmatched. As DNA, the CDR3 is TGCAGCGTTGAAGTCCTTAGCGGGATAACGTTCTTC. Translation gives CSVEVLSGITFF.